A single sample is the source of the 17 T cell receptor beta chains below, sequenced in a study of blood T cell repertoires in COVID-19. Clones were read by immunoSEQ multiplex PCR, and TCRdb kept only the in-frame ones, dropping some. The sample has 150,000 to 200,000 clones; 75% to 85% are singletons. Sequencing used PBMCs or T cells enriched from blood (not recorded which). These receptors were taken from a man aged 50 or older who had recovered from COVID-19.

This clone was seen just once. The V and J genes are TRBV3-1 (or the pseudogene TRBV3-2) and TRBJ1-6; maybe TRBD1 (5 bases). Germline CDR1 LGHDT, CDR2 YNNKEL (reference sequence). CDR3 length equals 16 residues. V gave up 0 bases and J gave up 2 bases, with 8 bases separating them. CDR3 in DNA: TGTGCCAGCAGCCAAGATCCAGGGACCTATAATTCACCCCTCCACTTT. It specifies CASSQDPGTYNSPLHF.

The V and J genes are TRBV9 and TRBJ2-7; 7 bases are shared with TRBD2. V was pared by 3 bases and J by 1 base, with 7 bases of the junction left unmatched. The CDR3 consists of 15 residues. Germline CDR1 and CDR2: SGDLS and YYNGEE. This CDR3 reads CASSAGLAESYEQYF. In DNA form, the CDR3 reads TGTGCCAGCAGCGCCGGGCTAGCGGAATCCTACGAGCAGTACTTC.

This rearrangement joins TRBV5-1 to TRBJ2-5, with D perhaps matching TRBD2 (7 bases). V lost 4 bases, J lost 3 bases, and 16 bases lay in between. CDR3 size: 15 residues. The germline gives CDR1 SGHRS, CDR2 YFSETQ. This chain's CDR3 is CASSTNLGGEETQYF. The DNA for the CDR3 is TGCGCCAGCAGCACCAACTTAGGGGGGGAAGAGACCCAGTACTTC.

This CDR3 reads CASKRGQNTEAFF. CDR3 nucleotide sequence: TGTGCCAGCAAAAGGGGCCAGAACACTGAAGCTTTCTTT. The genes are TRBV11-2 and TRBJ1-1; D possibly corresponds to TRBD1 (5 bases). Germline values: CDR1 SGHAT, CDR2 FQNNGV. V lost 7 bases to trimming and J lost 1 base, with 10 bases between them. This CDR3 spans 13 amino acids.

This chain links TRBV19 with TRBJ2-5, with D possibly TRBD1 on 6 matching bases. The V end was cut by 5 bases, the J end by 4 bases, with 14 bases between. CDR3 length: 14 residues. Germline V gene lookup returns CDR1 LNHDA and CDR2 SQIVND (reference sequence). This chain's CDR3 is CASSWRQAPETQYF. The CDR3 DNA is TGTGCCAGTAGTTGGAGACAGGCCCCAGAGACCCAGTACTTC. Variable domain in full (rest from reference TRBV19 and TRBJ2-5): DGGITQSPKYLFRKEGQNVTLSCEQNLNHDAMYWYRQDPGQGLRLIYYSQIVNDFQKGDIAEGYSVSREKKESFPLTVTSAQKNPTAFYLCASSWRQAPETQYFGPGTRLLVL.

V and J are TRBV27 and TRBJ1-1, with TRBD1 identical over 7 bases. Trimming at V came to 7 bases and at J to 4 bases, leaving 12 bases not matched to a gene. The CDR3 is made up of 15 amino acids. Germline CDR1 MNHEY, CDR2 SMNVEV (reference sequence). In DNA, the CDR3 is TGTGCCAGCAAAGGGGGCGGGAATCTTGGCACTGAAGCTTTCTTT. It translates to CASKGGGNLGTEAFF.

V is TRBV5-5 and J is TRBJ1-5, with D tentatively TRBD1 (6 bases). The CDR3 consists of 13 residues. Between the trimmed V and J ends, which lost 4 bases and 5 bases, there was a span of 10 bases. The germline CDR1 and CDR2 sequences are SGHKS and YYEKEE (reference sequence). CDR3 amino acids: CASSTGLDQPQHF. The CDR3, as DNA: TGTGCCAGCAGCACAGGGTTAGATCAGCCCCAGCATTTT.

This clone showed up just a few times. This CDR3 is CASIREVTGELFF. Written as DNA, the CDR3 is TGTGCCAGCATCAGGGAGGTCACCGGGGAGCTGTTTTTT. The chain couples TRBV2 to TRBJ2-2, with TRBD2 as a possible D gene (6 bases). The germline gives CDR1 SNHLY, CDR2 FYNNEI. V lost 7 bases, J lost 4 bases, and 10 bases lay in between. The CDR3 has 13 residues.

The chain recombines TRBV5-8 with TRBJ2-7; no firm D call. Germline CDR1 reads SGHTS; CDR2 reads YDEGEE. This CDR3 has 14 residues. Trimming left V 2 bases short and J 5 bases short, with 14 bases between. CDR3 amino acids: CASSFPPVVNEQYF. The CDR3 DNA follows: TGTGCCAGCAGCTTCCCCCCGGTGGTCAACGAGCAGTACTTC.

The chain's CDR3 is CASSLSGLGSRTEAFF. The CDR3 DNA reads as TGTGCCAGCAGTTTATCGGGGTTGGGGAGTCGCACTGAAGCTTTCTTT. The chain couples TRBV28 to TRBJ1-1; D gene uncertain. The germline gives CDR1 MDHEN, CDR2 SYDVKM. Trimming cost V 1 base and J 4 bases, with 16 bases left between them. The CDR3 length is 16 residues. The full variable domain, in which reference TRBV28 and TRBJ1-1 provide the parts outside the CDR3, is DVKVTQSSRYLVKRTGEKVFLECVQDMDHENMFWYRQDPGLGLRLIYFSYDVKMKEKGDIPEGYSVSREKKERFSLILESASTNQTSMYLCASSLSGLGSRTEAFFGQGTRLTVV.

The chain carries TRBV29-1 and TRBJ2-7; TRBD2 matches at 9 bases. The CDR3 contains 13 residues. The germline CDR1 and CDR2 sequences are SQVTM and ANQGSEA. After removal of 4 bases from V and 4 bases from J, the junction contained 5 bases not matched to a gene. DNA for the CDR3: TGCAGCGTTGTGCCTAGCGGGGCATACGAGCAGTACTTC. Protein: CSVVPSGAYEQYF.

The chain joins TRBV3-1 (or the pseudogene TRBV3-2) to TRBJ2-5; 13 bases match TRBD2. The CDR3 contains 14 residues. The V segment lost 8 bases and the J segment 7 bases; nucleotides outside the gene matches: 7. CDR1 and CDR2 from the germline V gene are LGHDT and YNNKEL (reference sequence). The CDR3 spells CASGGTSGVVTQYF. For the CDR3, the DNA is TGTGCCAGCGGCGGGACTAGCGGGGTCGTGACCCAGTACTTC.

The chain carries TRBV9 and TRBJ1-5; D gene ambiguous. The V end lost 5 bases, the J end lost 0 bases, and 12 bases lay between the germline ends. The germline V gene has CDR1 SGDLS and CDR2 YYNGEE. The CDR3 has 15 residues. The CDR3 bases are TGTGCCAGCAGTGTCCACGGGGATAGCAATCAGCCCCAGCATTTT. As protein: CASSVHGDSNQPQHF.

The chain combines TRBV6-5 with TRBJ2-3, with TRBD2 identical over 9 bases. In germline, CDR1 is MNHEY, CDR2 SVGAGI. The V segment lost 6 bases and the J segment 1 base; nucleotides outside the gene matches: 5. CDR3 length: 15 amino acids. CDR3 in amino acids: CASSLERGGTDTQYF. Here the CDR3 DNA reads TGTGCCAGCAGCCTGGAGCGGGGGGGCACAGATACGCAGTATTTT.

This chain links TRBV2 with TRBJ2-3, with 8 bases identical to TRBD1. Germline CDR1 reads SNHLY; CDR2 reads FYNNEI. V shed 8 bases and J 1 base; nucleotides not matched to a gene: 8. The CDR3 is 15 amino acids. In DNA, the CDR3 is TGTGCCAGCCGCTTCCCGGGACAGGGCACAGATACGCAGTATTTT. It encodes CASRFPGQGTDTQYF.

The rearrangement joins TRBV6-1 to TRBJ1-2; D call uncertain. Trimming shortened V by 1 base and J by 6 bases, and 9 bases separated the two germline ends. CDR3 length: 13 residues. In germline, CDR1 is MNHNS, CDR2 SASEGT. The CDR3 protein is CASSEVQGDGYTF. The CDR3 nucleotides read TGTGCCAGCAGTGAAGTACAAGGAGATGGCTACACCTTC.

The chain joins TRBV28 to TRBJ1-1, with 8 bases matching TRBD1. CDR3 size: 14 residues. With V trimmed by 4 bases and J by 8 bases, 9 bases remained unmatched. The germline V gene encodes CDR1 MDHEN and CDR2 SYDVKM. The CDR3 region is CASSSVGRGREAFF. DNA of the CDR3: TGTGCCAGCAGTTCTGTCGGCAGGGGGCGGGAAGCTTTCTTT.